The T cell receptor beta chain under discussion was sequenced for a study of a mutant IDH1 vaccine in newly diagnosed glioma (dated by TCRdb to the early 2020s). Concerning the study at large: Patients were given eight vaccinations, in weeks 1, 3, 5, 7, 11, 15, 19 and 23, which matched visits V03 through V10. In the chemotherapy-containing groups, vaccination started alongside temozolomide cycles, whereas in patients who had radiotherapy alone it started 4-6 weeks after radiotherapy. The roughly 33 treated patients were about 60% male and roughly 40% female, with a mean age of approximately 40 years. Before enrollment, patients had received standard therapy of radiotherapy alone, temozolomide alone, or radiochemotherapy with temozolomide; most received the combination. Six visits were used for peripheral blood collection: V03 (baseline), V05, V07, V10, V12 and V13. Longitudinal TCRB deep sequencing was done for about two dozen treated patients, wherever samples were available for exploratory analyses.

The library came from the immunoSEQ multiplex PCR assay. Rearranged TCR beta chain sequences were amplified with the hsTCRB Kit following the manufacturer's protocol. TCRB libraries were sequenced on an Illumina MiSeq. As for the authors' bioinformatics: The kit vendor's proprietary platform handled demultiplexing, trimming and gene mapping. TCRdb provides this immuneACCESS table in a form limited to in-frame rearrangements. Some clones are lacking; in checked studies, under half of them reflect an unresolved V gene, and why the rest are absent is not known. V, J and clone size derive from that table, while D and trimming were established from the DNA sequence. The sample includes 110,000 or so clones, with roughly nine tenths observed a single time. Roughly 0.61% of the sample comes from the top ten. Comment on this clone: Its binding antigen is unknown. Base qualities are not at hand, and no much larger clone is one base apart.

Including the terminal cysteine and phenylalanine, the CDR3 comprises 14 residues. This entry keeps only the CDR3 DNA: 42 bases, framed from base 1. In the germline V gene, CDR1 corresponds to SGHRS and CDR2 to YFSETQ. After removal of 5 bases from V and 2 bases from J, the junction retains 5 bases not matched to a gene. Reading the label with the study, this specimen's time point is: week 11, during vaccination. A 20-mer mutant IDH1 peptide at 300 micrograms in Montanide made up each vaccine dose, which was injected subcutaneously together with topical imiquimod. All donors had newly diagnosed IDH1-mutant astrocytomas of WHO grade 3 or 4 that showed loss of nuclear ATRX. The samples were drawn from NOA16, a multicentre, single-arm, open-label phase I trial in Germany that tested a mutant IDH1 peptide vaccine in humans for the first time. The DNeasy Blood and Tissue Kit was used to extract genomic DNA from EDTA blood for TCRB sequencing.

Points the paper makes about the study in general: According to the authors, sample limitations meant that analyses of patient blood samples could not be reproduced. Selection of PBMC samples for TCRB deep sequencing was based on availability. Vaccine-induced immune responses across multiple MHC alleles were detected in 93.3% of patients. Pseudoprogression seemed to be unrelated to changes in the top peripheral T cell clonotypes found by TCRB sequencing.

The source of this sequence is a woman aged 45-65 years with glioma. The sequence is built from TRBV5-1 and TRBJ2-7; 9 middle bases align to TRBD2. This specimen consisted of PBMCs, obtained from a glioma patient whose treatment included an IDH1 peptide vaccine. The DNA sequence reads TGCGCCAGCAGTTGGGGCGGGAGGGCCTACGAGCAGTACTTC. It encodes CASSWGGRAYEQYF.